The entry below describes one T cell receptor (beta chain). The antigen is undetermined. The sample belongs to a study of T cell responses to AZD1222 COVID-19 vaccine. Study conclusions and caveats: Reportedly, close to half of spike-specific TCRs are directed against unmutated variant regions. There were vaccine-associated CD4 TCRs across spike, dominant at 160-218 and 743-854.

Assay used: immunoSEQ multiplex PCR; TCRdb lists only in-frame clones, some missing. This table has about 130,000 clones, approximately 86% appearing once. Germline-derived CDR1 and CDR2 are SGHTA and FQGTGA. The CDR3 is made up of 16 amino acids. V was shortened by 3 bases and J by 3 bases, with 17 bases between the two germline ends. The sequence came from an adult who received the AZD1222 COVID-19 vaccine. The sequencing here drew on peripheral blood, taken 28 days after the second AZD1222 dose. The chain is built from TRBV7-3 and TRBJ1-2; possibly TRBD1 for D (5 bases). Here the CDR3 reads CASSFKCGLGDYGYTF. The CDR3, as DNA: TGTGCCAGCAGCTTTAAATGCGGGTTGGGGGACTATGGCTACACCTTC.